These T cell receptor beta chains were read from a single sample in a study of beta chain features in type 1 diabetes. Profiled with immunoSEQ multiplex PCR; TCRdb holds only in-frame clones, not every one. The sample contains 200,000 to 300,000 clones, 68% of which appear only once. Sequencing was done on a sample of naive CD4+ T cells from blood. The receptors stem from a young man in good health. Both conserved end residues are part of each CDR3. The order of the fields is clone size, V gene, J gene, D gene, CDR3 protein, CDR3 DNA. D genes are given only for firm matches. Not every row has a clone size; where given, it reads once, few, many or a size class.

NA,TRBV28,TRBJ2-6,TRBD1,CASSHKLGTGPSGANVLTF,TGTGCCAGCAGTCACAAGTTAGGGACAGGTCCCTCTGGGGCCAACGTCCTGACTTTC
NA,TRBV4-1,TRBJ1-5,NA,CASSHPAGAGQPQHF,TGCGCCAGCAGCCACCCTGCAGGGGCAGGTCAGCCCCAGCATTTT
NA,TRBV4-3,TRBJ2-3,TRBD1,CASSPQGTGGTDTQYF,TGCGCCAGCAGCCCTCAAGGGACAGGGGGCACAGATACGCAGTATTTT
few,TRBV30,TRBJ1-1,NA,CAWSDLGQLEAFF,TGTGCCTGGAGTGACCTTGGACAGCTTGAAGCTTTCTTT
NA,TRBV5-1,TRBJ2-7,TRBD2,CASSRTSGAHEQYF,TGCGCCAGCAGCAGGACTAGCGGGGCCCACGAGCAGTACTTC
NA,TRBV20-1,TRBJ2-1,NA,CSAINYNEQFF,TGCAGTGCTATAAACTACAATGAGCAGTTCTTC
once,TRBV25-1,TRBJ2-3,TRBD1,CASSPQGPTDTQYF,TGTGCCAGCAGTCCACAGGGGCCCACAGATACGCAGTATTTT
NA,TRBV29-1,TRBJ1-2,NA,CSASRGAGPPYGYTF,TGCAGCGCCTCCCGGGGGGCAGGGCCCCCCTATGGCTACACCTTC
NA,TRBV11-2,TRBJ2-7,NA,CASSLGQSSSYEQYF,TGTGCCAGCAGCTTAGGGCAGTCCAGCTCCTACGAGCAGTACTTC
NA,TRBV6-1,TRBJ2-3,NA,CASSSGWRSTDTQYF,TGTGCCAGCAGCTCGGGGTGGAGAAGCACAGATACGCAGTATTTT
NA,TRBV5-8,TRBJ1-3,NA,CASSLAIAGAGGNTIYF,TGTGCCAGCAGCTTAGCTATCGCGGGTGCTGGTGGAAACACCATATATTTT
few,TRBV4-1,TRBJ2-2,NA,CARSQSGPFTGELFF,TGCGCCCGCAGCCAATCGGGACCGTTCACCGGGGAGCTGTTTTTT
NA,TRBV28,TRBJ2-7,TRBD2,CASSYGLAPEKHSYEQYF,TGTGCCAGCAGTTATGGACTAGCTCCTGAGAAACACTCCTACGAGCAGTACTTC
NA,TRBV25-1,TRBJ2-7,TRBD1,CASSADRGHSYEQYF,TGTGCCAGCAGTGCTGACAGGGGGCATTCCTACGAGCAGTACTTC